Sequencing of this TCR beta chain was carried out in a study of CD8 T cells in Susac syndrome. The CDR3 totals 16 residues. Germline V CDR1 and CDR2: DFQATT, SNEGSKA (reference sequence). The V gene end was trimmed by 4 bases and the J gene end by 5 bases; junction bases not matched to a gene: 15. Diagnostic criteria defined recently for definite or probable disease were met by the Susac syndrome patients. Both CD4+ and CD8+ T cells were negatively isolated, and TEMRA cells underwent FACS enrichment. Random hexamers were used to reverse transcribe the RNA input (roughly 0.5 to 1 ug). Coverage of TCR beta CDR3 amplification by immunoSEQ multiplex PCR extended to 54 Vbeta and 13 Jbeta. TCRdb passed the immunoSEQ multiplex PCR reads through MiXCR, listing each CDR3 protein once. In the table there are hundreds of thousands of distinct CDR3 sequences, almost 97% of which are singletons.

The chain joins TRBV20-1 to TRBJ2-5; TRBD1 matches 8 bases. The sequencing input was CD4+ T cells from PBMCs. The TCR was taken from a human donor with Susac syndrome. CDR3 protein: CSAKTYDRGWEETQYF. The CDR3 DNA is TGCAGTGCTAAGACGTATGACAGGGGTTGGGAGGAGACCCAGTACTTC.